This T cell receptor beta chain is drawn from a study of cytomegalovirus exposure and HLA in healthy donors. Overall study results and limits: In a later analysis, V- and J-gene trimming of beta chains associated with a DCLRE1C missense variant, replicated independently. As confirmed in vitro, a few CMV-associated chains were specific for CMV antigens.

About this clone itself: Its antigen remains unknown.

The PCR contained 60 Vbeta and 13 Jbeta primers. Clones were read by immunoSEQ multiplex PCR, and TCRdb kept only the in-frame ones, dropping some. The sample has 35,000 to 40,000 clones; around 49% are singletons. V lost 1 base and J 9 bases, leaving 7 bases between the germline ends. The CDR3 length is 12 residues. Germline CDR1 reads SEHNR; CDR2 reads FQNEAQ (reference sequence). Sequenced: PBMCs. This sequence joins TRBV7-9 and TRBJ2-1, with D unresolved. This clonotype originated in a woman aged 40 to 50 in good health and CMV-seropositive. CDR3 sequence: CASSLERGEQFF. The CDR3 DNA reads TGTGCCAGCAGCTTAGAACGCGGTGAGCAGTTCTTC.